Shown below are 5 T cell receptor beta chains from a single sample sequenced in a study of cytomegalovirus exposure and HLA in healthy donors. A multiplex PCR was run with 60 Vbeta primers and 13 Jbeta primers. Sequencing used immunoSEQ multiplex PCR; TCRdb keeps in-frame clones, though not all of them. The table has about 120,000 clones, about 80% seen once. Sequencing was done on a sample of PBMCs. All receptors derive from a female donor in good health and CMV-seropositive.

The chain employs TRBV18 and TRBJ2-1; 11 bases match TRBD1. The ends lost 2 bases at V and 6 bases at J; junction bases unmatched: 6. This CDR3 contains 16 residues. CDR1 and CDR2 (germline): KGHSH, LQKENI. CDR3: CASSPNGQGASNEQFF. The CDR3 region has the DNA TGTGCCAGCTCACCAAATGGACAGGGGGCAAGCAATGAGCAGTTCTTC.

J is TRBJ1-1 and V is TRBV28, with D hard to call. This CDR3 has 12 residues. CDR1 and CDR2 from the germline V gene are MDHEN and SYDVKM. V was shortened by 6 bases and J by 5 bases, with 10 bases between the two germline ends. The CDR3 bases are TGTGCCAGCAGACCGGGGAAGACTGAAGCTTTCTTT. Its protein is CASRPGKTEAFF. The full variable domain, completed using reference TRBV28 and TRBJ1-1, is DVKVTQSSRYLVKRTGEKVFLECVQDMDHENMFWYRQDPGLGLRLIYFSYDVKMKEKGDIPEGYSVSREKKERFSLILESASTNQTSMYLCASRPGKTEAFFGQGTRLTVV.

The gene calls are TRBV6-6 and TRBJ2-7; maybe TRBD2 (6 bases). The CDR3 length is 15 residues. V lost 5 bases and J 0 bases, leaving 14 bases between the germline ends. Germline CDR1 reads MNHNY; CDR2 reads SVGAGI (reference sequence). Here the CDR3 DNA reads TGTGCCAGCAGTGGGGGACTCCGACTCTCCTACGAGCAGTACTTC. This translates into CASSGGLRLSYEQYF.

The V call is TRBV2, the J call TRBJ2-2; TRBD2 is a possible D gene (5 bases). The CDR3 consists of 14 residues. The V and J ends lost 7 bases and 6 bases respectively, with 15 bases between them. The germline gives CDR1 SNHLY, CDR2 FYNNEI. Here the CDR3 reads CASTLGFSAGELFF. The DNA for the CDR3 is TGTGCCAGCACCTTAGGTTTTAGCGCCGGGGAGCTGTTTTTT. Drawing the rest from reference TRBV2 and TRBJ2-2, the complete variable domain is EPEVTQTPSHQVTQMGQEVILRCVPISNHLYFYWYRQILGQKVEFLVSFYNNEISEKSEIFDDQFSVERPDGSNFTLKIRSTKLEDSAMYFCASTLGFSAGELFFGEGSRLTVL.

The J gene is TRBJ1-5, the V gene TRBV15; TRBD1 matches at 8 bases. The CDR3 has 15 amino acids. V lost 5 bases and J lost 6; bases outside the gene matches: 9. Germline V gene sequence: CDR1 LNHNV, CDR2 YYDKDF (reference sequence). The CDR3 here is CATSARQGHRQPQHF. As DNA, the CDR3 is TGTGCCACCAGCGCCCGACAGGGGCACCGTCAGCCCCAGCATTTT.